This is a list of T cell receptor beta chains from one sample in a study of PD-1 blockade in classical Hodgkin lymphoma. The assay was immunoSEQ multiplex PCR, and TCRdb's table has in-frame clones only and misses some. Seen here are roughly 20,000 clones, over 70% observed once, and the top ten hold over 20%. The sample consisted of peripheral blood mononuclear cells (PBMCs), taken at baseline. All receptors come from a human donor with classical Hodgkin lymphoma. Both conserved end residues are part of each CDR3. A D gene is named only where the DNA matches it firmly. Size tells how often a clone was seen (once, few, many) or the class of an expanded clone, and some rows leave it out.

few	NA	TRBV6-6	TRBJ1-2	TGTGCCAGCAGCCCCATCGTTGAGGGCTATGGCTACACCTTC	CASSPIVEGYGYTF
NA	NA	TRBV5-8	TRBJ1-5	TGTGCCAGCAGCTTGGAGGGAGGCCAGCCCCAGCATTTT	CASSLEGGQPQHF
NA	TRBD2	TRBV29-1	TRBJ2-3	TGCAGCGGAACTCGGGGACTAGTCACAGATACGCAGTATTTT	CSGTRGLVTDTQYF
NA	NA	TRBV2	TRBJ2-7	TGTGCCAGCAGTGAAGCAGGAGGACTAAGAATGTCCGAGCAGTACTTC	CASSEAGGLRMSEQYF
NA	NA	TRBV29-1	TRBJ2-7	TGCAGCGTTGAAGAGGGACCCTACTACGAGCAGTACTTC	CSVEEGPYYEQYF
NA	NA	TRBV19	TRBJ2-3	TGTGCCAGTAGTAAGGACAGAGCGATCACAGATACGCAGTATTTT	CASSKDRAITDTQYF
NA	NA	TRBV4-2	TRBJ1-5	TGTGCCAGCAGCCAAGATTTCGGAGCGGGCAATCAGCCCCAGCATTTT	CASSQDFGAGNQPQHF
NA	NA	TRBV5-1	TRBJ2-3	TGCGCCAGCAGCTTGGTTCCGGATACGCAGTATTTT	CASSLVPDTQYF
NA	NA	TRBV7-9	TRBJ2-2	TGTGCCAGCAGCGAGGACGGGTCCACCGGGGAGCTGTTTTTT	CASSEDGSTGELFF
NA	NA	TRBV18	TRBJ2-1	TGTGCCAGCTCACCAAGACAGTCCAATGAGCAGTTCTTC	CASSPRQSNEQFF
NA	TRBD1	TRBV5-6	TRBJ1-2	TGTGCCAGCCGGGACAGGGCCGGCTACACCTTC	CASRDRAGYTF
NA	NA	TRBV4-2	TRBJ2-7	TGTGCCAGCAGCCAAGTAGTCCCACCGTCCTACGAGCAGTACTTC	CASSQVVPPSYEQYF
once	TRBD1	TRBV10-3	TRBJ2-1	TGTGCCATCAGTGAGGGACAGGGTTTCGATGAGCAGTTCTTC	CAISEGQGFDEQFF
few	NA	TRBV20-1	TRBJ2-3	TGCAGTGCTGGGACGGGCGGTACGCAGTATTTT	CSAGTGGTQYF
NA	NA	TRBV28	TRBJ2-4	TGTGCCAGCAGCCCTCTGGTAGCCAAAAACATTCAGTACTTC	CASSPLVAKNIQYF
NA	NA	TRBV6-5	TRBJ1-1	TGTGCCAGCAGTGAGAAGTATGAAGCTTTCTTT	CASSEKYEAFF
NA	NA	TRBV27	TRBJ2-2	TGTGCCAGCAGTTTCGATCAGGGCACCGGGGAGCTGTTTTTT	CASSFDQGTGELFF
few	NA	TRBV9	TRBJ2-2	TGTGCCAGCAGCGTAGGGCAGCCCCTCGACACCGGGGAGCTGTTTTTT	CASSVGQPLDTGELFF
NA	NA	TRBV28	TRBJ1-5	TGTGCCAGCAGTATCATGACAGGTTCGGGGGTATTGAGCAATCAGCCCCAGCATTTT	CASSIMTGSGVLSNQPQHF
few	NA	TRBV28	TRBJ2-7	TGTGCCAGTCTTCAGAGCCTCTTGGGGGACGAGCAGTACTTC	CASLQSLLGDEQYF
NA	TRBD1	TRBV7-3	TRBJ1-5	TGTGCCAGCAGTTTGAACGTGAAACAGGGGGACCAACTCATGAATCAGCCCCAGCATTTT	CASSLNVKQGDQLMNQPQHF
NA	NA	TRBV27	TRBJ1-2	TGTGCCAGCAGTCGGGACCTCACTAACTATGGCTACACCTTC	CASSRDLTNYGYTF
few	NA	TRBV10-3	TRBJ1-1	TGTGCCATCAGTGAGGACCCGGAGACCACTGAAGCTTTCTTT	CAISEDPETTEAFF
NA	TRBD1	TRBV7-2	TRBJ1-3	TGTGCCAGCAGCCTAGGGACAGGCTCTGGAAACACCATATATTTT	CASSLGTGSGNTIYF
NA	TRBD1	TRBV6-5	TRBJ1-3	TGTGCCAGCAGACGGACAGGGGACGGAAACACCATATATTTT	CASRRTGDGNTIYF
NA	NA	TRBV5-1	TRBJ1-4	TGCGCCAGCAGCTTGGAACCAGGGTCAACTAATGAAAAACTGTTTTTT	CASSLEPGSTNEKLFF
NA	NA	TRBV4-2	TRBJ2-5	TGTGCCAGCAGCCAAGAGGCCAGGGGTCGATCGGGAGAGACCCAGTACTTC	CASSQEARGRSGETQYF
NA	NA	TRBV5-4	TRBJ1-2	TGTGCCAGCAGTAATACAGGGTCCCATGGCTACACCTTC	CASSNTGSHGYTF
NA	NA	TRBV7-8	TRBJ2-2	TGTGCCAGCAGCTATATGGAGGTCCGATCCGGGGAGCTGTTTTTT	CASSYMEVRSGELFF
NA	NA	TRBV30	TRBJ2-2	TGTGCCTGGAGTGTTATCCACACCGGGGAGCTGTTTTTT	CAWSVIHTGELFF
NA	NA	TRBV2	TRBJ2-3	TGTGCCAGCAGTGCAGGACCCGCCGGGGCTAGCACAGATACGCAGTATTTT	CASSAGPAGASTDTQYF
NA	NA	TRBV14	TRBJ1-6	TGTGCCAGCAGCCAATCCGGGACTGGTAATTCACCCCTCCACTTT	CASSQSGTGNSPLHF
NA	NA	TRBV10-1	TRBJ1-2	TGCGCCAGCATAGAGTCAGTGTCTGGCTACACCTTC	CASIESVSGYTF
NA	NA	TRBV6-1	TRBJ1-5	TGTGCCAGCAGTGAATACGTAGGGGCTACAAATCAGCCCCAGCATTTT	CASSEYVGATNQPQHF
NA	NA	TRBV7-2	TRBJ2-3	TGTGCCAGCAGGATGTGGGATACGCAGTATTTT	CASRMWDTQYF
NA	NA	TRBV7-2	TRBJ2-5	TGTGCCAGCCTCGGGACCCAAGAGACCCAGTACTTC	CASLGTQETQYF
many	NA	TRBV23-1	TRBJ1-6	TGCGCCAGGCCGGGCCCAGGCCATTCACCCCTCCACTTT	CARPGPGHSPLHF
NA	NA	TRBV18	TRBJ1-4	TGTGCCAGCTCTCCACAGGGCCCCGACGCAACTAATGAAAAACTGTTTTTT	CASSPQGPDATNEKLFF
NA	NA	TRBV6-5	TRBJ2-1	TGTGCCAGCCAGAGGGGGTTGGATGAGCAGTTCTTC	CASQRGLDEQFF
few	NA	TRBV6-1	TRBJ2-7	TGTGCCAGCAGTGAATTCAGGGCGCCCTACGAGCAGTACTTC	CASSEFRAPYEQYF
NA	NA	TRBV6-5	TRBJ2-3	TGTGCCACCAGTGCCGGGGATACGCAGTATTTT	CATSAGDTQYF
NA	NA	TRBV19	TRBJ1-5	TGTGCCAGTAGTTTGTACAGGAGCAATCAGCCCCAGCATTTT	CASSLYRSNQPQHF
NA	TRBD2	TRBV9	TRBJ2-7	TGTGCCAGCAGCACCCCCGGGACTAGCGGGACCTACGAGCAGTACTTC	CASSTPGTSGTYEQYF
NA	NA	TRBV28	TRBJ1-2	TGTGCCAGCAGTTTAACTACAGAGGACTATGGCTACACCTTC	CASSLTTEDYGYTF
NA	NA	TRBV28	TRBJ1-1	TGTGCCAGCAGTTTAATCCAGGTGAACACTGAAGCTTTCTTT	CASSLIQVNTEAFF
NA	TRBD1	TRBV5-1	TRBJ2-7	TGCGCCAGCAGCTTAGATCCCGGGACAGTCTACGAGCAGTACTTC	CASSLDPGTVYEQYF
NA	NA	TRBV28	TRBJ2-7	TGTGCCAGCAGTCCCAGGCTTTTCCCAATCTACGAGCAGTACTTC	CASSPRLFPIYEQYF
many	NA	TRBV9	TRBJ1-4	TGTGCCAGCAGCCCCAGGCCCTCCGAAGGAGAACTGTTTTTT	CASSPRPSEGELFF